This TCR beta chain appears in the sequencing data of a study of T-cell reconstitution after alpha-beta-depleted transplantation in children. Preparation of the TCRbeta library used unique molecular identifiers. Each CDR3 protein gets one entry after TCRdb re-called the PCR reads with MiXCR. This sample has about 830,000 distinct CDR3 sequences, with about 15% found just once. The germline V gene has CDR1 MGHRA and CDR2 YSYEKL. The CDR3 contains 16 residues. With 0 bases clipped from V and 2 bases from J, the junction kept 6 bases outside the gene matches. The sample here was PBMCs, mostly from graft donor cells, taken 360 days after TCRalphabeta/CD19-depleted stem cell transplant. The chain employs TRBV4-1 and TRBJ2-5, with 7 bases that match TRBD2. The TCR comes from a male patient aged 10 to 17 who had a stem cell transplant for acute lymphoblastic leukemia, so the T cells may come from the graft donor. The DNA for the CDR3 is TGCGCCAGCAGCCAAGATACGGCTAGCGGACAAGAGACCCAGTACTTC. It is translated as CASSQDTASGQETQYF.